This T cell receptor (beta chain) is drawn from a study of PD-L1 blockade in urothelial cancer. As for the study in general: Blood was tested 3 weeks (second dose) and 6 weeks into treatment. When blood samples were assessed, the median T cell count was around 140,000.

Germline V gene lookup returns CDR1 LNHDA and CDR2 SQIVND (reference sequence). The V end lost 7 bases, the J end lost 3 bases, and 6 bases lay between the germline ends. The CDR3 covers 11 residues. The table came from immunoSEQ multiplex PCR; TCRdb's copy has only in-frame clones and leaves some out. The sample has under 100,000 clones; around 80% are singletons. This clone showed up just a few times. The V gene is TRBV19, the J gene TRBJ1-1; no clear D gene. The specimen comprised PBMCs, sampled around atezolizumab (anti-PD-L1) treatment. The TCR comes from a man between 70 and 80 years old with urothelial cancer. The CDR3 reads CASTGDTEAFF. CDR3 in DNA: TGTGCCAGTACCGGGGACACTGAAGCTTTCTTT.